This T cell receptor beta chain was identified during a study of blood T cells in healthy people across ages. General study results and limits: Estimates drawn from one million T cells were deemed to understate diversity.

CDR1 is LGHNA, CDR2 YNFKEQ, per germline. The V and J ends lost 3 bases and 4 bases respectively, with 18 bases between them. The CDR3 contains 16 residues. Next came a second PCR, run for about 7 to 12 cycles, which used a sample-barcoded 5' primer along with a J-beta primer mix. MiXCR, run by TCRdb on the 5' RACE reads, gives a single entry per CDR3 protein. The data show some 1,000,000 distinct CDR3 sequences, approximately 25% seen once. Only a few counts were recorded for this clonotype. Its antigen remains unknown. This sample also belongs to another study, concerning T cells of mothers and their children.

Sequenced material: blood. The TCR sequence derives from a girl aged 2-10 years in good health. This chain connects TRBV4-2 to TRBJ1-1; weak D call: TRBD1 (5 bases). CDR3 loop: CASSHVRRGGGTEAFF. The CDR3, as DNA: TGTGCCAGCAGCCATGTTCGTAGGGGCGGCGGCACTGAAGCTTTCTTT.